What follows describes a single T cell receptor (beta chain). This record belongs to a study of blood T cell repertoires in COVID-19. Germline CDR1 reads KGHSH; CDR2 reads LQKENI. The V end lost 3 bases, the J end lost 2 bases, and 7 bases lay between the germline ends. CDR3 size: 13 residues. Per the study methods: Reference gene primer amplification gave nucleated cell count estimates. Sequencing was performed with immunoSEQ multiplex PCR; in TCRdb, only in-frame clones are kept and a portion is missing. The V and J calls and clone size were taken over from that table, and D and trimming were inferred from the DNA. Among approximately 110,000 clones, around 74% were seen once, and the ten largest hold approximately 19%.

Sequencing input: peripheral blood. The source is a woman aged 70-85 years with acute or convalescent COVID-19. V usage is TRBV18 and J usage is TRBJ1-1; D remains ambiguous. The CDR3 sequence: CASSPIENTEAFF. In DNA form, the CDR3 reads TGTGCCAGCTCACCGATAGAAAACACTGAAGCTTTCTTT.